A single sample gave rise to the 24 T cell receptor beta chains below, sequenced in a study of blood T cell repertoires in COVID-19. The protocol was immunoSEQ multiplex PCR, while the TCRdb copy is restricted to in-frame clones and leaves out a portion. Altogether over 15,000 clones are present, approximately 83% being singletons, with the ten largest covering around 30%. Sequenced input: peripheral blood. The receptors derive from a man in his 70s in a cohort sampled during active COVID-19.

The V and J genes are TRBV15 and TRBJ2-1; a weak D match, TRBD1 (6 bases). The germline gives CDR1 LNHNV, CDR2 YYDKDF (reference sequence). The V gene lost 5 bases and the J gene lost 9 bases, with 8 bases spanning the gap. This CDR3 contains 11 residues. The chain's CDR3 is CATSRDIEQFF. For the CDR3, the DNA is TGTGCCACCAGCCGGGACATTGAGCAGTTCTTC.

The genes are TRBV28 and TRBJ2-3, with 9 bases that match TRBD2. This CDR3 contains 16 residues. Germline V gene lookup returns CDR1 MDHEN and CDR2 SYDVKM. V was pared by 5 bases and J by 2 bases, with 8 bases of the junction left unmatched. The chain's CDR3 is CASSRLADIVTDTQYF. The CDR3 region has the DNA TGTGCCAGCAGTAGACTAGCGGATATCGTCACAGATACGCAGTATTTT.

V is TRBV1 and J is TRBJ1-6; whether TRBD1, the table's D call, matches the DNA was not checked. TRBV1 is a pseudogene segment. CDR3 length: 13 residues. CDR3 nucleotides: TGCACCAGCAGGGGCAGGGCTAATTCACCCCTCCACTTT. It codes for CTSRGRANSPLHF.

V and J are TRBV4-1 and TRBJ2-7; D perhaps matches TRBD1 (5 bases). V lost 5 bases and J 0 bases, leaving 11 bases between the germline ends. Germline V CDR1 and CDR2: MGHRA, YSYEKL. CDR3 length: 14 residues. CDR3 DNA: TGCGCCAGCAGCGGACATTCAAGCTCCTACGAGCAGTACTTC. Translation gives CASSGHSSSYEQYF.

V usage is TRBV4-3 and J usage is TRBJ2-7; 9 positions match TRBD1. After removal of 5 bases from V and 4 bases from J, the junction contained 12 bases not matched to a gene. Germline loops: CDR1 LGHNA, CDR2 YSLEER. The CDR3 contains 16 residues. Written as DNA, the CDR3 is TGCGCCAGCAGCTATCGGACCGGGACAGGGTTTTACGAGCAGTACTTC. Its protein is CASSYRTGTGFYEQYF.

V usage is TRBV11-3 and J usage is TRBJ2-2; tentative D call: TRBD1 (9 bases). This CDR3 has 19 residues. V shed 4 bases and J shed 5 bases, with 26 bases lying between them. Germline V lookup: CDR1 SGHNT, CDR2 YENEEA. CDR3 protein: CASSSGTGKQRELTGELFF. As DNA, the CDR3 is TGTGCCAGCAGCTCCGGGACAGGGAAACAGCGGGAGTTAACCGGGGAGCTGTTTTTT.

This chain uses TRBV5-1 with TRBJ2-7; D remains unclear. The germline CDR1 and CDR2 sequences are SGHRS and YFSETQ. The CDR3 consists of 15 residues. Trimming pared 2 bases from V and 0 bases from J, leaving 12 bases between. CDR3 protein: CASSLTTSPSYEQYF. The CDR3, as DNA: TGCGCCAGCAGCTTAACTACCTCCCCCTCCTACGAGCAGTACTTC.

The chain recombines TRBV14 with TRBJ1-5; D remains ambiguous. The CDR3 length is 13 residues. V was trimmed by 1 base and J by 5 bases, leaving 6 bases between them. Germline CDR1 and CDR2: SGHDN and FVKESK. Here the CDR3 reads CASSQGGYQPQHF. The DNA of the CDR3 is TGTGCCAGCAGCCAAGGAGGGTATCAGCCCCAGCATTTT.

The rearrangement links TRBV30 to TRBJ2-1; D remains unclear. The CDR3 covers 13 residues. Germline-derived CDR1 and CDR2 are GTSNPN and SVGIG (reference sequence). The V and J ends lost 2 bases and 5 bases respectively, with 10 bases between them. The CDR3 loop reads CAWSQRVDNEQFF. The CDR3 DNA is TGTGCCTGGAGTCAACGGGTGGACAATGAGCAGTTCTTC.

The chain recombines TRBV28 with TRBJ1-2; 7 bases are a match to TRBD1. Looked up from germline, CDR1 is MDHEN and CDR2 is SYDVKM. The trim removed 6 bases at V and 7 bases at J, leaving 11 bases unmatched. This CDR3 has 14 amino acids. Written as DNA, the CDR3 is TGTGCCAGCAGGGGGACAGTAAGAAGTAGTGGCTACACCTTC. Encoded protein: CASRGTVRSSGYTF.

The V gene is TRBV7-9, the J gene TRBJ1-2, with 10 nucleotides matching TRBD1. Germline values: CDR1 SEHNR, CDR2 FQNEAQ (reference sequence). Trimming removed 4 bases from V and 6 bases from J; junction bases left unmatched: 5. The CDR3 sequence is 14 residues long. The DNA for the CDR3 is TGTGCCAGCAGCTGGGGGACAGGGGACGATGGCTACACCTTC. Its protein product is CASSWGTGDDGYTF.

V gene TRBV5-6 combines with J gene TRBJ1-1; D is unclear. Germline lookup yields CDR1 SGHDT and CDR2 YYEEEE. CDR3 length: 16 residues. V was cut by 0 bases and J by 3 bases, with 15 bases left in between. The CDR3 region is CASSLAFGVGDTEAFF. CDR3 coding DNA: TGTGCCAGCAGCTTGGCGTTCGGGGTGGGTGACACTGAAGCTTTCTTT.

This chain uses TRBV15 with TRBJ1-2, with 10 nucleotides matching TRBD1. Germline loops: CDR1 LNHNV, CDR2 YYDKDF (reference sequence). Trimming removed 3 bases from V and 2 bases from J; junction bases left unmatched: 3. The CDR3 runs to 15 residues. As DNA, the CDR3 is TGTGCCACCAGCAGTCGGGACAGGGGAAACTATGGCTACACCTTC. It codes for CATSSRDRGNYGYTF.

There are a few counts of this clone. The CDR3 protein is CASGPEFAGELFF. In DNA, the CDR3 is TGTGCTAGTGGTCCCGAGTTCGCCGGGGAGCTGTTTTTT. The chain combines TRBV12-5 with TRBJ2-2; no clear D gene. CDR1 is LGHNT and CDR2 is FRNRAP in the germline V gene. CDR3 length equals 13 residues. Between the trimmed V and J ends, which lost 5 bases and 6 bases, there was a span of 10 bases.

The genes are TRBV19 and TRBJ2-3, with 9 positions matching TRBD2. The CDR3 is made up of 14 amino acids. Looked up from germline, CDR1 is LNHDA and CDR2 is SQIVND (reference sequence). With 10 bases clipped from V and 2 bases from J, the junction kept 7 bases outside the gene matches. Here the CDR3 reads CATRTSENTDTQYF. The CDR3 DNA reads TGTGCCACCCGGACTAGCGAGAACACAGATACGCAGTATTTT.

The CDR3 is CASVVRDGRGKQYF. In DNA form, the CDR3 reads TGTGCCAGCGTGGTCCGGGACGGCCGGGGGAAGCAGTACTTC. J is TRBJ2-7 and V is TRBV5-6; possible D gene TRBD2, 6 bases. The CDR3 has 14 residues. The germline CDR1 and CDR2 sequences are SGHDT and YYEEEE. Trimming removed 7 bases from V and 8 bases from J, with 22 bases in between.

The CDR3 coding sequence is TGTGCCAGCAGCTTAGGAGTTGGCGGGAGTTTGAATGAGCAGTTCTTC. Protein: CASSLGVGGSLNEQFF. The rearrangement links TRBV7-9 to TRBJ2-1, with TRBD2 matching over 7 bases. The germline V gene has CDR1 SEHNR and CDR2 FQNEAQ (reference sequence). This CDR3 spans 16 amino acids. After removal of 1 base from V and 7 bases from J, the junction contained 10 bases not matched to a gene.

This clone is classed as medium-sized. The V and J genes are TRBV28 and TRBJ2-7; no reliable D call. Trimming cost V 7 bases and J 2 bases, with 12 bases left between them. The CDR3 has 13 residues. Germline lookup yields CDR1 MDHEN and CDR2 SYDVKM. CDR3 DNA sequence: TGTGCCAGCACCCCAGACATTACCTACGAGCAGTACTTC. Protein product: CASTPDITYEQYF.

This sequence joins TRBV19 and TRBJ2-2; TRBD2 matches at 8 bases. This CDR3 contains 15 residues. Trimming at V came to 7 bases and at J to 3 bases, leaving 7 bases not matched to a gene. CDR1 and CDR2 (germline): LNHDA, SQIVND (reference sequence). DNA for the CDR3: TGTGCCAGTAATTTGCGGCGGGAGGACACCGGGGAGCTGTTTTTT. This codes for CASNLRREDTGELFF.

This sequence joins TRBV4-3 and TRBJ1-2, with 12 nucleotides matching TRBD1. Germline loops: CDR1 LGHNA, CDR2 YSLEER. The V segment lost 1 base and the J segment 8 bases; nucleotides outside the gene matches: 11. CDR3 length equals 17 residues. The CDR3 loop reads CASSQVESGTGGGGYTF. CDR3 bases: TGCGCCAGCAGCCAAGTAGAATCCGGGACAGGGGGCGGCGGCTACACCTTC.

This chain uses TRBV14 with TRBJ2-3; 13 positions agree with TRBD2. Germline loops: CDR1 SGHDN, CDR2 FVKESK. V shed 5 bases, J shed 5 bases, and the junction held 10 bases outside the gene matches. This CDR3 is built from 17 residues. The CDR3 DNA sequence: TGTGCCAGCAGCGTTTCGTCGACTAGCGGGAGGTTAGATACGCAGTATTTT. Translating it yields CASSVSSTSGRLDTQYF.

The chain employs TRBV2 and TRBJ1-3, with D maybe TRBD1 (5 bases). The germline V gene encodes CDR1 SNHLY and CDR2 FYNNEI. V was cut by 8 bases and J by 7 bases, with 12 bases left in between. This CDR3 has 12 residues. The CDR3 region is CASGVEGNTIYF. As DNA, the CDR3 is TGTGCCAGCGGAGTGGAGGGGAACACCATATATTTT.

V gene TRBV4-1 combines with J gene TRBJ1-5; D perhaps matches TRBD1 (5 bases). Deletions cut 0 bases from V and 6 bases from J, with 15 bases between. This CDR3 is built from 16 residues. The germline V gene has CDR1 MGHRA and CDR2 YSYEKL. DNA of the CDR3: TGCGCCAGCAGCCAAGAAGGCAGGGCTTGGGGTCAGCCCCAGCATTTT. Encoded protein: CASSQEGRAWGQPQHF.

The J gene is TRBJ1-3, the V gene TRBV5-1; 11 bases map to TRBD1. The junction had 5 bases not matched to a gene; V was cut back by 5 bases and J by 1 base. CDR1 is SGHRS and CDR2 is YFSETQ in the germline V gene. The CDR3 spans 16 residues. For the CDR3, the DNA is TGCGCCAGCAGGGACAGGGACAGGGGGTCTGGAAACACCATATATTTT. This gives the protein CASRDRDRGSGNTIYF.